This is a list of T cell receptor beta chains from one sample in a study of technical replicates of blood from a handful of donors. Method: immunoSEQ multiplex PCR; TCRdb's copy keeps in-frame clones and lacks some. The profile covers approximately 94,000 clones, with 90% to 96% appearing a single time and about 0.39% taken by the ten largest. Sequencing used T cells isolated from PBMCs. The receptors derive from a human donor in good health. Both conserved end residues are part of each CDR3. The D gene is left open where the match is weak.

J gene | D gene | V gene | CDR3 protein | CDR3 DNA
TRBJ2-3 | TRBD2 | TRBV11-2 | CASSLRREASTDTQYF | TGTGCCAGCAGCTTAAGACGGGAGGCTAGCACAGATACGCAGTATTTT
TRBJ1-1 | - | TRBV6-4 | CASSPTQGSTEAFF | TGTGCCAGCAGCCCAACTCAGGGGAGCACTGAAGCTTTCTTT
TRBJ2-7 | - | TRBV25-1 | CASKEGSYEQYF | TGTGCCAGCAAGGAGGGTAGCTACGAGCAGTACTTC
TRBJ2-1 | TRBD2 | TRBV27 | CASSPGTSGRGEQFF | TGTGCCAGCAGTCCCGGGACTAGCGGGAGAGGTGAGCAGTTCTTC
TRBJ1-2 | - | TRBV2 | CASSEAHTGSSGYTF | TGTGCCAGCAGTGAAGCCCACACAGGATCGAGTGGCTACACCTTC
TRBJ1-2 | TRBD1 | TRBV5-5 | CASSLGQGPVYGYTF | TGTGCCAGCAGCTTGGGACAGGGCCCGGTCTATGGCTACACCTTC
TRBJ1-2 | - | TRBV9 | CASSSPTGLTSKGYTF | TGTGCCAGCAGCTCGCCCACAGGGCTAACATCTAAAGGCTACACCTTC
TRBJ1-1 | - | TRBV5-5 | CASSSLSNTEAFF | TGTGCCAGCAGCTCCCTCTCGAACACTGAAGCTTTCTTT
TRBJ2-3 | TRBD2 | TRBV4-3 | CASSQSPLAGVGDTQYF | TGCGCCAGCAGCCAATCCCCGCTAGCGGGAGTAGGAGATACGCAGTATTTT
TRBJ2-7 | TRBD2 | TRBV7-2 | CASSPAIAGSYEQYF | TGTGCCAGCAGCCCCGCGATAGCGGGATCCTACGAGCAGTACTTC
TRBJ1-5 | - | TRBV10-1 | CASSGTSGNQPQHF | TGCGCCAGCAGTGGGACTTCTGGCAATCAGCCCCAGCATTTT
TRBJ1-2 | - | TRBV7-9 | CASSLEQLGYTF | TGTGCCAGCAGCTTAGAACAGCTGGGCTACACCTTC
TRBJ2-7 | - | TRBV6-5 | CASSFTGNYEQYF | TGTGCCAGCAGTTTTACAGGGAACTACGAGCAGTACTTC
TRBJ2-1 | - | TRBV7-9 | CASSLGLNEQFF | TGTGCCAGCAGCTTAGGTCTCAATGAGCAGTTCTTC
TRBJ2-7 | TRBD2 | TRBV16 | CASSPTSGSYEQYF | TGTGCCAGCAGCCCGACTAGCGGGTCCTACGAGCAGTACTTC
TRBJ1-1 | - | TRBV4-1 | CASSLSGLNTEAFF | TGCGCCAGCAGCCTGTCAGGGTTGAACACTGAAGCTTTCTTT
TRBJ2-1 | TRBD2 | TRBV6-6 | CASSWTSYNEQFF | TGTGCCAGCAGCTGGACTAGCTACAATGAGCAGTTCTTC
TRBJ2-7 | TRBD1 | TRBV19 | CASSIGKYRGTYEQYF | TGTGCCAGTAGTATTGGCAAATACAGGGGAACCTACGAGCAGTACTTC
TRBJ1-5 | TRBD1 | TRBV2 | CASRGQESQPQHF | TGTGCCAGCAGGGGACAGGAGTCTCAGCCCCAGCATTTT